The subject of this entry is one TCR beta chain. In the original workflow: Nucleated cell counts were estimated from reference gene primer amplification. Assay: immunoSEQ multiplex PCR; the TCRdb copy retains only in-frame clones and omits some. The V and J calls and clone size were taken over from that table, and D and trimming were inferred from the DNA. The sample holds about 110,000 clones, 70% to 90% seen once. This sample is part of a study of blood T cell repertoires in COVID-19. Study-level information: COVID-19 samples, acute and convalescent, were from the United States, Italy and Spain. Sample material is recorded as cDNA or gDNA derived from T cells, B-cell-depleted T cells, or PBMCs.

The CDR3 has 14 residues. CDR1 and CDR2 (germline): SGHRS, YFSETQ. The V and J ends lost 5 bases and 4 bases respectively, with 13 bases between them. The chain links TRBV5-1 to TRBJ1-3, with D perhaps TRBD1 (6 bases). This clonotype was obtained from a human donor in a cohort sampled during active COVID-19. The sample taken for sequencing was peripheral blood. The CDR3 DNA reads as TGCGCCAGCAGTACCGGGACACCCGGAAACACCATATATTTT. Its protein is CASSTGTPGNTIYF.